The next 14 T cell receptor beta chains were all read from a single sample in a study of regulatory T cells in long-lasting Graves disease. The sample's time point: newly diagnosed GD, antithyroid drugs for less than 3 months. From PBMCs, RNA was extracted and then used to make the TCR library. Both iRepertoire HTBI primers and Arm-PCR of CDR3 regions were used to build the TCR beta libraries. TCRdb passed the multiplex PCR reads through MiXCR, listing each CDR3 protein once. The sample holds around 450,000 distinct CDR3 sequences; just under 15% are singletons and the top ten take over 15%. These data were also reused for a study on T cells in Graves' hyperthyroidism and ophthalmopathy.

This specimen consisted of peripheral blood mononuclear cells (PBMCs), obtained at new diagnosis, from a patient treated with antithyroid drugs. These TCRs come from a woman in her 30s with Graves disease.

This chain connects TRBV6-1 to TRBJ2-3, with a weak D call TRBD1 (6 bases). With 6 bases removed from V and 5 bases from J, the gap between germline ends came to 18 bases. The CDR3 spans 15 residues. Germline values: CDR1 MNHNS, CDR2 SASEGT. CDR3 sequence: CASRLRQEGVDTQYF. In DNA, the CDR3 is TGTGCCAGCAGGCTAAGACAGGAAGGTGTAGATACGCAGTATTTT.

This clonotype was counted ten times or more. The chain carries TRBV7-3 and TRBJ2-7; D uncertain. The CDR3 runs to 15 residues. CDR1 is SGHTA, CDR2 FQGTGA, per germline. Trimming left V 5 bases short and J 4 bases short, with 18 bases between. The CDR3 DNA follows: TGTGCCAGCAGCGCGTGGATAGTGGAAGGGTACGAGCAGTACTTC. Protein product: CASSAWIVEGYEQYF. Combining the CDR3 with reference TRBV7-3 and TRBJ2-7 gives the whole variable domain GAGVSQTPSNKVTEKGKYVELRCDPISGHTALYWYRQSLGQGPEFLIYFQGTGAADDSGLPNDRFFAVRPEGSVSTLKIQRTERGDSAVYLCASSAWIVEGYEQYFGPGTRLTVT.

This clonotype has a count of ten or more. The chain links TRBV28 to TRBJ2-4; possibly TRBD2 for D (6 bases). Trimming stripped 4 bases from V and 0 bases from J, with 13 bases between. The CDR3 loop spans 16 amino acids. Per the germline V gene, CDR1 is MDHEN and CDR2 is SYDVKM. The CDR3 nucleotides are TGTGCCAGCAGTTCGGGAGCGGCCAGAGCCAAAAACATTCAGTACTTC. It specifies CASSSGAARAKNIQYF.

Many counts were recorded for this clonotype. This rearrangement joins TRBV20-1 to TRBJ2-3; 9 nucleotides match TRBD1. This CDR3 has 15 amino acids. Losses at the gene ends were 5 bases for V and 6 bases for J; bases not matched to a gene: 12. The germline gives CDR1 DFQATT, CDR2 SNEGSKA (reference sequence). The CDR3 coding sequence is TGCAGTGCTCCCCCCGGGACAGGGTCGTCTGATACGCAGTATTTT. The encoded protein is CSAPPGTGSSDTQYF.

Comments on this clonotype: This sequence may be a read error, since a much larger clone differs from it by one base. The chain is built from TRBV3-1 and TRBJ2-7; unclear D gene. The CDR3 extends over 12 amino acids. The ends were cut back, 2 bases at V and 7 bases at J, with 9 bases in the middle. From germline, CDR1 is LGHDT and CDR2 YNNKEL (reference sequence). The CDR3 DNA is TGTGCCAGCAGCCAAAATGGGAATGAGCAGTACTTC. Its protein product is CASSQNGNEQYF.

This clonotype was counted ten times or more. The chain employs TRBV6-1 and TRBJ2-2, with 8 bases matching TRBD2. Unmatched junction bases numbered 9, after V lost 5 bases and J lost 1 base. Germline V lookup: CDR1 MNHNS, CDR2 SASEGT. This CDR3 has 17 amino acids. The CDR3 loop reads CASSTKRERRNTGELFF. CDR3 nucleotide sequence: TGTGCCAGCAGTACCAAGCGGGAGCGGAGGAACACCGGGGAGCTGTTTTTT.

This clonotype showed up many times. The V and J genes are TRBV24-1 and TRBJ2-3; D is possibly TRBD1 or TRBD2 (5 bases each). V was trimmed by 5 bases and J by 2 bases, leaving 19 bases between them. The CDR3 is 17 amino acids. CDR1 KGHDR and CDR2 SFDVKD come from the germline V gene. The DNA for the CDR3 is TGTGCCACCAGTGCGGGACCTACGCCCCCAAACACAGATACGCAGTATTTT. It codes for CATSAGPTPPNTDTQYF.

The CDR3 region is CASSPIQGGNSPLHF. For the CDR3, the DNA is TGTGCCAGCAGCCCAATACAGGGGGGCAATTCACCCCTCCACTTT. The chain recombines TRBV9 with TRBJ1-6, with 8 bases that match TRBD1. The V and J ends lost 4 bases and 7 bases, in that order; junction bases with no gene match: 7. The CDR3 contains 15 residues. Germline CDR1 is SGDLS and CDR2 is YYNGEE.

This clonotype was seen many times. This chain uses TRBV29-1 with TRBJ2-2, with D possibly TRBD2 on 6 matching bases. CDR3 size: 13 residues. In germline, CDR1 is SQVTM, CDR2 ANQGSEA. The CDR3 DNA follows: TGCGTAAGCGACGGGAGCTTCCCCGGGGAGCTGTTTTTT. This sequence encodes CVSDGSFPGELFF.

This clonotype has ten or more counts. The CDR3 here is CATSLPSGSFDDEQFF. Here the CDR3 DNA reads TGTGCCACGAGTCTGCCTAGCGGGAGTTTCGATGATGAGCAGTTCTTC. This chain connects TRBV24-1 to TRBJ2-1; 10 positions agree with TRBD2. Germline values: CDR1 KGHDR, CDR2 SFDVKD. The CDR3 is 16 amino acids. The V and J ends lost 10 bases and 8 bases, in that order; junction bases with no gene match: 16.

The chain couples TRBV5-5 to TRBJ1-1, with 10 bases aligning to TRBD1. Looked up from germline, CDR1 is SGHKS and CDR2 is YYEKEE (reference sequence). With 4 bases clipped from V and 4 bases from J, the junction kept 4 bases outside the gene matches. The CDR3 runs 14 residues. Written as DNA, the CDR3 is TGTGCCAGCAGCACTGGACAGGGGGTCACTGAAGCTTTCTTT. This translates into CASSTGQGVTEAFF.

As regards this clonotype: A much larger clone differs from this one at a single base, so this may be a read error. V is TRBV7-2 and J is TRBJ1-2, with D hard to call. CDR3 length: 12 amino acids. Germline V gene sequence: CDR1 SGHTA, CDR2 FQGNSA. Between the trimmed V and J ends, which lost 4 bases and 4 bases, there was a span of 7 bases. In nucleotides, the CDR3 is TGTGCCAGCAGCTCCTCAGGCTATGGCTACACCTTC. Residues: CASSSSGYGYTF.

In this sample, this clonotype turned up many times. The V and J genes are TRBV29-1 and TRBJ2-2, with TRBD1 matching 8 bases. The trim removed 7 bases at V and 4 bases at J, leaving 8 bases unmatched. In germline, CDR1 is SQVTM, CDR2 ANQGSEA. The CDR3 extends over 14 amino acids. The CDR3 DNA is TGCAGCGCTAAGACAGGGGCGGGCACCGGGGAGCTGTTTTTT. Its protein is CSAKTGAGTGELFF.

This clonotype came up many times. The CDR3 DNA reads as TGTGCCAGCAGGGGAAAGTTCTTC. Its translation: CASRGKFF. This chain connects TRBV7-2 to TRBJ2-1; D remains unclear. CDR1 is SGHTA and CDR2 is FQGNSA in the germline V gene. The CDR3 sequence is 8 residues long. V lost 6 bases, J lost 14 bases, and 5 bases lay in between.